This T cell receptor (beta chain) emerged from a study of cytomegalovirus exposure and HLA in healthy donors. This clone appeared a few times. Antigen: not known. CDR3 length: 15 amino acids. The V gene's germline CDR1 is MNHEY and CDR2 SVGAGI. Trimming pared 5 bases from V and 1 base from J, leaving 12 bases between. Study-level points and caveats: In most subjects, TCR beta sequences reportedly gave accurate predictions of HLA-A and HLA-B alleles. CMV serostatus was the only recorded immune exposure for donors.

This PCR relied on a set of 60 Vbeta primers and 13 Jbeta primers. Method: immunoSEQ multiplex PCR; TCRdb's copy keeps in-frame clones and lacks some. This table holds roughly 78,000 clones, roughly 64% found once. Nominally healthy donors provided the samples, though records likely missed some immune exposures. The V gene is TRBV6-5, the J gene TRBJ1-5; maybe TRBD1 (5 bases). This sequence was found in a man under 40 in good health and CMV-seropositive. Input material: PBMCs. CDR3 sequence: CASSLAGRSNQPQHF. The CDR3, as DNA: TGTGCCAGCAGTCTTGCAGGGAGGAGCAATCAGCCCCAGCATTTT.